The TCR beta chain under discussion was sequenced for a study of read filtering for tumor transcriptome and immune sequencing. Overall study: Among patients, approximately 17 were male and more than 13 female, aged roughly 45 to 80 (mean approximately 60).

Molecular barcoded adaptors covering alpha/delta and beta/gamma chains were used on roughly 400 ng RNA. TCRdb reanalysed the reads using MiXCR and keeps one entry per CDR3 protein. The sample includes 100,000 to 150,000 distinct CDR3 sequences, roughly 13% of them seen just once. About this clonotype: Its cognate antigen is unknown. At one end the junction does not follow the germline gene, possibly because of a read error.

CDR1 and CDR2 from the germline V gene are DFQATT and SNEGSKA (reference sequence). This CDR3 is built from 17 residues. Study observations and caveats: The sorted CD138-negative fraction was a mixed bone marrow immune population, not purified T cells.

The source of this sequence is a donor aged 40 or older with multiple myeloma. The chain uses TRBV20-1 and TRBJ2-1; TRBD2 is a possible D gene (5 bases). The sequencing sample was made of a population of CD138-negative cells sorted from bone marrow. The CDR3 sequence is CSARDFLAVSSYIEQFF. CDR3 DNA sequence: TGCAGCGCTAGAGATTTCCTAGCCGTGAGCTCCTACATTGAGCAGTTCTTC.